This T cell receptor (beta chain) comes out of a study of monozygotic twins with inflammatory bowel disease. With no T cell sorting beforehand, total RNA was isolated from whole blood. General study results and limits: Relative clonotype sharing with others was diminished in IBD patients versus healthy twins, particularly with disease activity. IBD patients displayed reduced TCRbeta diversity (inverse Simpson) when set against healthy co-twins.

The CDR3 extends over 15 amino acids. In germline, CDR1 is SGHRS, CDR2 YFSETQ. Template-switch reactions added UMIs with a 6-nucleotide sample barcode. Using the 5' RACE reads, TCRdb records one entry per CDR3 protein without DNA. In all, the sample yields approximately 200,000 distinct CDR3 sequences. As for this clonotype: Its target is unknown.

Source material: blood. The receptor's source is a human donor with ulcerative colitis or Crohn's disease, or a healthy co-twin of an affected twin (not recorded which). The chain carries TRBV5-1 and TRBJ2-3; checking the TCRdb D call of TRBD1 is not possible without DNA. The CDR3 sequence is CASSPGGQDTDTQYF. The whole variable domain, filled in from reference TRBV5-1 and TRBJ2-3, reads KAGVTQTPRYLIKTRGQQVTLSCSPISGHRSVSWYQQTPGQGLQFLFEYFSETQRNKGNFPGRFSGRQFSNSRSEMNVSTLELGDSALYLCASSPGGQDTDTQYFGPGTRLTVL.